These 6 T cell receptor beta chains came from one sample sequenced in a study of cytomegalovirus exposure and HLA in healthy donors. Both 60 Vbeta primers and 13 Jbeta primers went into the PCR. The repertoire was sequenced with immunoSEQ multiplex PCR; TCRdb's copy has only in-frame clones and lacks some. The sample data list approximately 130,000 clones. Input material: PBMCs. The source of these receptors is a woman aged 55-70 years in good health and CMV-seronegative.

V gene TRBV5-1 combines with J gene TRBJ2-1, with 10 bases lining up with TRBD2. After removal of 4 bases from V and 5 bases from J, the junction contained 15 bases not matched to a gene. The CDR3 runs 18 residues. Germline CDR1 is SGHRS and CDR2 is YFSETQ. CDR3 loop: CASSPAPLSSGGNNEQFF. The CDR3 nucleotides read TGCGCCAGCAGCCCGGCCCCCCTCTCTAGCGGGGGTAACAATGAGCAGTTCTTC.

The genes are TRBV7-9 and TRBJ2-1; D ambiguous. Germline V gene data show CDR1 as SEHNR and CDR2 as FQNEAQ (reference sequence). This CDR3 is 15 amino acids long. Trimming left V 5 bases short and J 0 bases short, with 11 bases between. In DNA, the CDR3 is TGTGCCAGCAGCCGCGAACTATTCTCCTACAATGAGCAGTTCTTC. Translation gives CASSRELFSYNEQFF.

V usage is TRBV28 and J usage is TRBJ2-7; the D gene is possibly TRBD1 (6 bases). This CDR3 contains 14 residues. Trimming removed 2 bases from V and 2 bases from J, with 10 bases in between. Germline values: CDR1 MDHEN, CDR2 SYDVKM. The CDR3 coding sequence is TGTGCCAGCAGTTTAAGACAGGTCCCCTACGAGCAGTACTTC. Protein product: CASSLRQVPYEQYF.

V and J are TRBV18 and TRBJ2-7, with D unresolved. The CDR3 loop spans 12 amino acids. Trimming stripped 6 bases from V and 4 bases from J, with 10 bases between. Germline CDR1 and CDR2: KGHSH and LQKENI. For the CDR3, the DNA is TGTGCCAGCTCCCCGACAACTTACGAGCAGTACTTC. Translated: CASSPTTYEQYF. The full variable domain, its missing parts supplied by reference TRBV18 and TRBJ2-7, is NAGVMQNPRHLVRRRGQEARLRCSPMKGHSHVYWYRQLPEEGLKFMVYLQKENIIDESGMPKERFSAEFPKEGPSILRIQQVVRGDSAAYFCASSPTTYEQYFGPGTRLTVT.

As DNA, the CDR3 is TGCGCCAGCAGCTCCGACCGTCTAGCGGGGGCAGGGTCGGGCACAGATACGCAGTATTTT. Encoded protein: CASSSDRLAGAGSGTDTQYF. The chain links TRBV5-1 to TRBJ2-3; 10 bases agree with TRBD2. The V and J ends lost 3 bases and 1 base, in that order; junction bases with no gene match: 17. The CDR3 has 20 residues. Germline V gene lookup returns CDR1 SGHRS and CDR2 YFSETQ.

This chain links TRBV6-1 with TRBJ2-2; the D gene is possibly TRBD1 (6 bases). Trimming cost V 7 bases and J 5 bases, with 17 bases left between them. The CDR3 is 15 amino acids. The germline V gene has CDR1 MNHNS and CDR2 SASEGT. Here the CDR3 DNA reads TGTGCCAGCACCCCAGGGGATACCTCAACCGGGGAGCTGTTTTTT. Amino acid sequence: CASTPGDTSTGELFF.